The T cell receptor beta chain described here comes from a study of OX40 agonist ivuxolimab in advanced cancers. As for the study in general: Of mixed ages from about 20 to 85 and averaging 60 years, the group was almost 85% male. Notes on the study in general: Circulating CD4+ and CD8+ T cells showed clonal expansion by week 6 at 0.1 to 3.0 mg/kg.

Generated by immunoSEQ multiplex PCR, the TCRdb table keeps only in-frame clones and is missing some. The sample lists tens of thousands of clones; about 82% were seen once. Germline V CDR1 and CDR2: MNHEY, SMNVEV (reference sequence). V gave up 5 bases and J gave up 6 bases, with 8 bases separating them. There are 12 residues in the CDR3. Points on this clone: What it binds is not known.

The V and J genes are TRBV27 and TRBJ1-5, with D uncertain. Here the sequenced sample was CD4+ or CD8+ T cells sorted from blood, taken in a trial of the OX40 agonist ivuxolimab. This TCR was sampled from an adult with an advanced solid tumor such as melanoma, head and neck, liver or kidney cancer. CDR3 DNA sequence: TGTGCCAGCAGTAATTGGGGTCAGCCCCAGCATTTT. It specifies CASSNWGQPQHF.